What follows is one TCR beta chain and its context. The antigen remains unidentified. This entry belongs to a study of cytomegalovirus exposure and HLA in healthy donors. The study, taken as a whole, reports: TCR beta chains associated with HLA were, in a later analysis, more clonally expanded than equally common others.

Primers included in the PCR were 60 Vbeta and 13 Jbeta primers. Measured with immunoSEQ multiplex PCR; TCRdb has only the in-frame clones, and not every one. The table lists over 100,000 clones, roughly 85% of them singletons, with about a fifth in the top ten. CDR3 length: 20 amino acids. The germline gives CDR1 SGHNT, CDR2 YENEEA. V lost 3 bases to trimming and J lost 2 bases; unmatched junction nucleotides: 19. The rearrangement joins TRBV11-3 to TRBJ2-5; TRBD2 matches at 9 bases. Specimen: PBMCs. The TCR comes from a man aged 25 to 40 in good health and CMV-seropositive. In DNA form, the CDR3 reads TGTGCCAGCAGCTTCTGGGAGACCCTAGCGGGACTTCGGGGGCAAGAGACCCAGTACTTC. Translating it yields CASSFWETLAGLRGQETQYF.